These T cell receptor beta chains were read from a single sample in a study of CD8 T cells in ankylosing spondylitis. TCRdb analysed the 5' RACE reads with MiXCR anew, one entry per CDR3 protein. The sample contains 300,000 to 350,000 distinct CDR3 sequences, 11% of which appear only once. Sequencing input: blood, either unsorted or a sorted T cell fraction (not recorded which). Receptor source: a female donor with ankylosing spondylitis or in good health (not recorded which). Each CDR3 is given with its conserved first and last residue. The D gene is left open where the match is weak. Only part of the rows carry a size: once, few, many, or a class if the clone is expanded.

d_call: TRBD2
j_call: TRBJ2-3
clone_size: many
v_call: TRBV7-2
cdr3_nt: TGTGCCAGCAGCTCGAACCCTAGCGGCCTATATACGCAGTATTTT
cdr3_aa: CASSSNPSGLYTQYF

d_call: TRBD2
j_call: TRBJ2-3
clone_size: few
v_call: TRBV29-1
cdr3_nt: TGCAGCGGATCTCTAGCGGGAGGCGCAGATACGCAGTATTTT
cdr3_aa: CSGSLAGGADTQYF

d_call: NA
j_call: TRBJ2-2
clone_size: many
v_call: TRBV10-3
cdr3_nt: TGTGCCTCCAAGGCAGGGGGAGGAACCGGGGAGCTGTTTTTT
cdr3_aa: CASKAGGGTGELFF

d_call: NA
j_call: TRBJ1-6
clone_size: many
v_call: TRBV20-1
cdr3_nt: TGCAGTGCTAGAGTGGGGTTGGATTCACCCCTCCACTTT
cdr3_aa: CSARVGLDSPLHF

d_call: NA
j_call: TRBJ1-1
clone_size: few
v_call: TRBV20-1
cdr3_nt: TGCAGTGCTAGAGATTTAGGTAAGGGAGAAGCTTTCTTT
cdr3_aa: CSARDLGKGEAFF

d_call: NA
j_call: TRBJ2-1
clone_size: many
v_call: TRBV9
cdr3_nt: TGTGCCAGCAGCGTAAAGAAAGGTGAGCAGTTCTTC
cdr3_aa: CASSVKKGEQFF

d_call: NA
j_call: TRBJ2-2
clone_size: many
v_call: TRBV5-1
cdr3_nt: TGCGCCAGCCGGGGCCAGAGCTCAGACACCGGGGAGCTGTTTTTT
cdr3_aa: CASRGQSSDTGELFF

d_call: TRBD1
j_call: TRBJ2-1
clone_size: NA
v_call: TRBV3-1
cdr3_nt: TGTGCCAGCAGCCAAGATCCCGGACAGGATTACAATGAGCAGTTCTTC
cdr3_aa: CASSQDPGQDYNEQFF

d_call: TRBD2
j_call: TRBJ2-7
clone_size: NA
v_call: TRBV20-1
cdr3_nt: TGCAGTGCTATCTCCGGGACTAGCGGGGGGAGCTCCTACGAGCAGTACTTC
cdr3_aa: CSAISGTSGGSSYEQYF

d_call: NA
j_call: TRBJ2-3
clone_size: few
v_call: TRBV5-1
cdr3_nt: TGCGCCAGCAGCTCGTTTTCAGGGGACACAGATACGCAGTATTTT
cdr3_aa: CASSSFSGDTDTQYF

d_call: TRBD2
j_call: TRBJ2-4
clone_size: many
v_call: TRBV29-1
cdr3_nt: TGCAGCGTCGATGGACTAGCGGGAGGGAACATTCAGTACTTC
cdr3_aa: CSVDGLAGGNIQYF

d_call: NA
j_call: TRBJ2-2
clone_size: many
v_call: TRBV7-6
cdr3_nt: TGTGCCAGCAGCTCTAGGGCAGCAGTAGACACCGGGGAGCTGTTTTTT
cdr3_aa: CASSSRAAVDTGELFF

d_call: NA
j_call: TRBJ2-1
clone_size: many
v_call: TRBV20-1
cdr3_nt: TGCAGTGCTAGAGCTGATCTGGACTGGTACAATGAGCAGTTCTTC
cdr3_aa: CSARADLDWYNEQFF

d_call: NA
j_call: TRBJ2-5
clone_size: NA
v_call: TRBV25-1
cdr3_nt: TGTGCCAGCACGGGGGCGAGGACCCAGTACTTC
cdr3_aa: CASTGARTQYF

d_call: TRBD2
j_call: TRBJ2-1
clone_size: NA
v_call: TRBV7-9
cdr3_nt: TGTGCCAGCAGCCGGGAACCGGGACTAGCGGGGGATGAGCAGTTCTTC
cdr3_aa: CASSREPGLAGDEQFF

d_call: TRBD2
j_call: TRBJ2-3
clone_size: few
v_call: TRBV2
cdr3_nt: TGTGCCAGCAGCTACATGACTAGCGGCAGCACAGATACGCAGTATTTT
cdr3_aa: CASSYMTSGSTDTQYF